These T cell receptor beta chains were read from a single sample in a study of cytomegalovirus exposure and HLA in healthy donors. Using immunoSEQ multiplex PCR, the repertoire was profiled, and TCRdb retains in-frame clones only, with some absent. This repertoire includes 160,000 or so clones. Sequenced material: PBMCs. Source of these receptors: a young man in good health and CMV-seronegative. Each CDR3 is given with its conserved first and last residue. A D gene is named only where the DNA matches it firmly.

>-|TRBJ2-7|TRBV25-1
CASSESLAGVSYEQYF
TGTGCCAGCAGTGAATCTCTGGCAGGGGTCTCCTACGAGCAGTACTTC
>-|TRBJ1-2|TRBV10-2
CASRSDTNYGYTF
TGCGCCAGCAGATCCGACACAAACTATGGCTACACCTTC
>-|TRBJ2-2|TRBV7-8
CASSVREFTGELFF
TGTGCCAGCAGCGTGCGGGAATTTACCGGGGAGCTGTTTTTT
>-|TRBJ1-5|TRBV4-1
CASSQVADDRPQHF
TGCGCCAGCAGCCAAGTGGCGGATGATCGTCCCCAGCATTTT
>-|TRBJ1-2|TRBV7-2
CASSLRGNHGYTF
TGTGCCAGCAGCTTACGGGGTAATCATGGCTACACCTTC
>-|TRBJ2-7|TRBV30
CAWHRSYEQYF
TGTGCCTGGCACAGATCCTACGAGCAGTACTTC
>TRBD2|TRBJ2-5|TRBV19
CASSLIAGGQETQYF
TGTGCCAGTAGCTTAATAGCGGGAGGGCAAGAGACCCAGTACTTC
>-|TRBJ1-3|TRBV5-1
CASSGGGAGNTIYF
TGCGCCAGCTCCGGTGGGGGGGCTGGAAACACCATATATTTT
>-|TRBJ1-1|TRBV4-1
CASSQEPYRQSTEAFF
TGCGCCAGCAGCCAAGAACCCTACCGACAGTCGACTGAAGCTTTCTTT
>TRBD2|TRBJ2-3|TRBV5-4
CASSLRLAGEIDTQYF
TGTGCCAGCAGCTTGCGGTTAGCGGGAGAGATAGATACGCAGTATTTT
>TRBD2|TRBJ2-2|TRBV10-1
CASSEGASGRPGELFF
TGCGCCAGCAGTGAGGGGGCTAGCGGGAGACCCGGGGAGCTGTTTTTT
>TRBD1|TRBJ1-2|TRBV7-9
CASSVGQIYGYTF
TGTGCCAGCAGCGTGGGACAGATTTATGGCTACACCTTC
>-|TRBJ2-2|TRBV6-6
CASSFSGPGELFF
TGTGCCAGCAGCTTCAGTGGGCCCGGGGAGCTGTTTTTT
>-|TRBJ2-7|TRBV7-9
CASSRDWAVSYEQYF
TGTGCCAGCAGCCGAGATTGGGCAGTCTCCTACGAGCAGTACTTC
>TRBD2|TRBJ2-7|TRBV5-1
CASSSGFGGGTDEQYF
TGCGCCAGCAGCTCCGGGTTCGGGGGGGGTACCGACGAGCAGTACTTC
>TRBD1|TRBJ1-5|TRBV27
CASSLRGQDPNQPQHF
TGTGCCAGCAGTTTAAGGGGACAGGACCCCAATCAGCCCCAGCATTTT